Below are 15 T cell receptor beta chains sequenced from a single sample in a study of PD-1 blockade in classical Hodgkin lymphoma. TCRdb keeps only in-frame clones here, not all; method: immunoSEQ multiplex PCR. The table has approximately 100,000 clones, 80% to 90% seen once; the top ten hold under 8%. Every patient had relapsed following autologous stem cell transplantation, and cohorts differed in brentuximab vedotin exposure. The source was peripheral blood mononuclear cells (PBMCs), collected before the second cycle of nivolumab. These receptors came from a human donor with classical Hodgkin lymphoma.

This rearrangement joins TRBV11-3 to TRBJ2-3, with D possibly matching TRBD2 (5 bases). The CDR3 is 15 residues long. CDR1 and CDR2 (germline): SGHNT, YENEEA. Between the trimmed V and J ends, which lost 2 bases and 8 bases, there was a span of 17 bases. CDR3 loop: CASSLHVGEEGTQYF. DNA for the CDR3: TGTGCCAGCAGCTTACATGTCGGGGAAGAGGGTACGCAGTATTTT.

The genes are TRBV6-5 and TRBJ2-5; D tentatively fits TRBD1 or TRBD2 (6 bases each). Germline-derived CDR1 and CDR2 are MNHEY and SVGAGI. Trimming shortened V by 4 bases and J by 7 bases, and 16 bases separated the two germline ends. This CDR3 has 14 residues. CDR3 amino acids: CASSSPGGRGTQYF. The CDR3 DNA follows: TGTGCCAGCAGTTCCCCCGGGGGCCGAGGGACCCAGTACTTC.

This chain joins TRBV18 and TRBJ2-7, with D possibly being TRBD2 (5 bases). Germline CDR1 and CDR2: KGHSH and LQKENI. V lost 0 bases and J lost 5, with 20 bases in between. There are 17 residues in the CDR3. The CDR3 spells CASSPPPAVRDRNEQYF. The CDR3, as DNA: TGTGCCAGCTCACCACCGCCAGCGGTCCGGGATAGGAACGAGCAGTACTTC.

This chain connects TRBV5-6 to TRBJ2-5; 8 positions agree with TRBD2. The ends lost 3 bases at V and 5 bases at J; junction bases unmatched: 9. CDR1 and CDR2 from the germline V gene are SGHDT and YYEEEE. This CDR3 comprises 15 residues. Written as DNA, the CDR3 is TGTGCCAGCAGCTGGACGGGGGGGCGAGGGGAGACCCAGTACTTC. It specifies CASSWTGGRGETQYF.

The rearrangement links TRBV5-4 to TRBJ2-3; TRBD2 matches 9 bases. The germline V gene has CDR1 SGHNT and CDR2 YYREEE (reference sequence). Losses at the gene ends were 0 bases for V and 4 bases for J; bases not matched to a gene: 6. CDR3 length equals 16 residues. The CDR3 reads CASSLVAGGPADTQYF. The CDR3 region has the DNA TGTGCCAGCAGCTTGGTGGCGGGGGGGCCCGCAGATACGCAGTATTTT.

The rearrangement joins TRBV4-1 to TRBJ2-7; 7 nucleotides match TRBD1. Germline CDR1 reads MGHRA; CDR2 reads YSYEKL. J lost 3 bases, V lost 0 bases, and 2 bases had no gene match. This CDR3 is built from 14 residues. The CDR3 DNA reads TGCGCCAGCAGCCAAGAGGGGACAGTCTACGAGCAGTACTTC. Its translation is CASSQEGTVYEQYF.

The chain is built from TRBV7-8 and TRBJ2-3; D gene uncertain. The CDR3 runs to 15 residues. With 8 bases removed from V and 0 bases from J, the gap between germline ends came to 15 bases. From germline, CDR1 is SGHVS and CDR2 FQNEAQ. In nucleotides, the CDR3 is TGTGCCAGCGGTTCCGGCGGTGCTAGCACAGATACGCAGTATTTT. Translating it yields CASGSGGASTDTQYF.

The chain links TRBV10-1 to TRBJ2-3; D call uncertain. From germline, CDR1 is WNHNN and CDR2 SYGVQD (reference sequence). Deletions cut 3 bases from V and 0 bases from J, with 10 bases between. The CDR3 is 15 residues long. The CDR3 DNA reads TGCGCCAGCAGTGAACAGCCCTATAGCACAGATACGCAGTATTTT. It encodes CASSEQPYSTDTQYF.

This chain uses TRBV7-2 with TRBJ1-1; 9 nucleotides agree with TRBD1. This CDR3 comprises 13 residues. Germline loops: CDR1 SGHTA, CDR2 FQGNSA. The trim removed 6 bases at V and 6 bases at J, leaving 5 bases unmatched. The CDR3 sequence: CASRWTGASEAFF. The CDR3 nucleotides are TGTGCCAGCAGATGGACAGGGGCTTCTGAAGCTTTCTTT.

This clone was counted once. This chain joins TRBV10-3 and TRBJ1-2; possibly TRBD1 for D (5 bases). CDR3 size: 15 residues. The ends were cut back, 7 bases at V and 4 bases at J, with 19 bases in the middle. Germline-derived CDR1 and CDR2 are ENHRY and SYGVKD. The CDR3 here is CAITRDSGHGYGYTF. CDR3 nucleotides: TGTGCCATCACCCGGGACTCGGGGCACGGCTATGGCTACACCTTC.

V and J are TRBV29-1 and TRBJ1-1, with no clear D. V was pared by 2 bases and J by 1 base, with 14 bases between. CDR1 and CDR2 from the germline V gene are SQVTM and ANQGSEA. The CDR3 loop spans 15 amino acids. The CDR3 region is CSVERHGRWNTEAFF. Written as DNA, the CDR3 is TGCAGCGTTGAAAGGCACGGGCGGTGGAACACTGAAGCTTTCTTT.

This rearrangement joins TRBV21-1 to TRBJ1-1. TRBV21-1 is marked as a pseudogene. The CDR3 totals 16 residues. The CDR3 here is CASSAPPTEGPAEAFF. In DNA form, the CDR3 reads TGTGCCAGCAGCGCACCCCCCACGGAGGGTCCCGCTGAAGCTTTCTTT.

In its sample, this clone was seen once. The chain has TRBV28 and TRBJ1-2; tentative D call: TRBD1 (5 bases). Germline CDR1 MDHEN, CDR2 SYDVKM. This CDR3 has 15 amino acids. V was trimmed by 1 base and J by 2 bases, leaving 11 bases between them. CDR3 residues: CASSLYPAGNYGYTF. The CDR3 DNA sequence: TGTGCCAGCAGTTTATACCCCGCAGGGAACTATGGCTACACCTTC.

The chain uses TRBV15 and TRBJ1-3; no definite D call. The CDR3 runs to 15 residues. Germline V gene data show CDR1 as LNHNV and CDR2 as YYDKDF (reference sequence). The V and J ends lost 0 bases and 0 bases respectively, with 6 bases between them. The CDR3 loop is CATSRDGPSGNTIYF. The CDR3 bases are TGTGCCACCAGCAGAGATGGACCCTCTGGAAACACCATATATTTT.

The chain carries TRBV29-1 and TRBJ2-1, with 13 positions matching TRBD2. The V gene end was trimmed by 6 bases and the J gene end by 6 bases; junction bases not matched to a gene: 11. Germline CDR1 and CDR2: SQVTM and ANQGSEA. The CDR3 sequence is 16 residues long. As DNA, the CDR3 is TGCAGCGTCGAATATTGGACTAGCGGGGGAGTCAATGAGCAGTTCTTC. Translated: CSVEYWTSGGVNEQFF.